This T cell receptor (beta chain) was identified in a study of shared clonotypes between healthy human individuals. Study context: The donor pool was made up of two women and three men aged 18 to 49.

Germline V gene data show CDR1 as SGHRS and CDR2 as YFSETQ. This CDR3 has 15 amino acids. The V end was cut by 5 bases, the J end by 0 bases, with 13 bases between. Profiled with immunoSEQ multiplex PCR; TCRdb holds only in-frame clones, not every one. The repertoire consists of about 1 million clones, with about 75% occurring once and the leading ten covering approximately 1.5%. The sample consisted of memory CD4+ T cells sorted from blood. Subset here: CD45RA-negative fraction. The chain combines TRBV5-1 with TRBJ2-3; a weak D match, TRBD2 (6 bases). The receptor was isolated from a man between 18 and 29 years old in good health. CDR3 sequence: CASRDDGGSTDTQYF. For the CDR3, the DNA is TGCGCCAGCAGGGATGACGGGGGAAGCACAGATACGCAGTATTTT.